This TCR beta chain was documented in a study of blood T cell repertoires in COVID-19. Overall study context: Researchers got acute and convalescent COVID-19 samples from the United States, Italy and Spain.

The CDR3 runs 16 residues. Germline CDR1 ENHRY, CDR2 SYGVKD. The ends lost 6 bases at V and 0 bases at J; junction bases unmatched: 5. TCRdb keeps only in-frame clones here, not all; method: immunoSEQ multiplex PCR. The sample consists of over 200,000 clones, approximately 91% of them appearing once. The chain is built from TRBV10-3 and TRBJ2-3; 11 positions agree with TRBD2. The sequence was collected from a human donor in a cohort sampled during active COVID-19. Sample: peripheral blood. The DNA for the CDR3 is TGTGCCATCAGGGGCCGACTAGCGGGGAGCACAGATACGCAGTATTTT. Translating gives CAIRGRLAGSTDTQYF.